Following are 8 T cell receptor beta chains from one sample sequenced in a study of a mutant IDH1 vaccine in newly diagnosed glioma (dated by TCRdb to 2020 to 2022). The library was obtained by the immunoSEQ multiplex PCR assay. Held by TCRdb, this immuneACCESS table contains in-frame sequences only and omits some clones. Under half of the omission traces to an unresolved V gene where checked; the cause of the rest is unknown. The table for this sample lists tens of thousands of clones; around 84% of them were counted only once. The top ten clones comprise about 4.2% of the sample. No antigens are known for them. In the paper's terms, the time point label means: week 35, safety follow-up. Every vaccine dose consisted of 300 ug of a 20-mer mutant IDH1 peptide in Montanide, administered subcutaneously together with topical imiquimod. The sample consisted of PBMCs, taken from a glioma patient whose treatment included an IDH1 peptide vaccine. All receptors come from a young man with glioma.

This clone occurred a few times. The rearrangement uses TRBV5-5 and TRBJ2-5, with TRBD1 as a possible D gene (6 bases). CDR3 size: 16 residues. CDR1 and CDR2 from the germline V gene are SGHKS and YYEKEE (reference sequence). Trimming took off 2 bases at V and 3 bases at J, with 17 bases between the two ends. CDR3 amino acids: CASSLYGVTGKETQYF. CDR3 DNA sequence: TGTGCCAGCAGCTTATACGGCGTAACAGGGAAAGAGACCCAGTACTTC. Full variable domain (outside the CDR3, taken from reference TRBV5-5 and TRBJ2-5): DAGVTQSPTHLIKTRGQQVTLRCSPISGHKSVSWYQQVLGQGPQFIFQYYEKEERGRGNFPDRFSARQFPNYSSELNVNALLLGDSALYLCASSLYGVTGKETQYFGPGTRLLVL.

J is TRBJ2-2 and V is TRBV4-2; 9 positions agree with TRBD1. Germline CDR1 is LGHNA and CDR2 is YNFKEQ. V shed 4 bases, J shed 1 base, and the junction held 4 bases outside the gene matches. This CDR3 has 16 residues. As DNA, the CDR3 is TGTGCCAGCAGCCTAGGGACAGGGTGGAACACCGGGGAGCTGTTTTTT. This codes for CASSLGTGWNTGELFF.

V is TRBV6-6 and J is TRBJ1-5; D gene unclear. The CDR3 consists of 15 residues. CDR1 and CDR2 (germline): MNHNY, SVGAGI (reference sequence). The germline V and J ends were trimmed by 3 bases and 4 bases, with 13 bases remaining between them. The CDR3 region has the DNA TGTGCCAGCAGTTATGGGGATGGGAAAAATCAGCCCCAGCATTTT. This encodes CASSYGDGKNQPQHF.

Note on this clone: One junction end disagrees with the germline gene, perhaps due to a read error. The gene calls are TRBV27 and TRBJ2-2; no clear D gene. CDR1 and CDR2 from the germline V gene are MNHEY and SMNVEV (reference sequence). The CDR3 sequence is 15 residues long. CDR3 sequence reads: CASSLGAPGTEELFF. The CDR3 bases are TGTGCCAGCAGTTTAGGCGCGCCGGGCACCGAGGAGCTGTTTTTT.

The gene calls are TRBV11-2 and TRBJ2-1; TRBD2 is a possible D gene (6 bases). Trimming left V 6 bases short and J 7 bases short, with 13 bases between. The CDR3 totals 13 residues. Germline CDR1 SGHAT, CDR2 FQNNGV. This chain's CDR3 is CASSGGLGNEQFF. Here the CDR3 DNA reads TGTGCCAGCAGTGGGGGGTTGGGGAATGAGCAGTTCTTC.

This chain connects TRBV15 to TRBJ2-5; no definite D call. V gave up 2 bases and J gave up 5 bases, with 6 bases separating them. The CDR3 runs 12 residues. Germline V gives CDR1 LNHNV, CDR2 YYDKDF (reference sequence). For the CDR3, the DNA is TGTGCCACCAGCAGACCTTCGGAGACCCAGTACTTC. It yields the protein CATSRPSETQYF.

The chain couples TRBV19 to TRBJ2-1, with 11 bases lining up with TRBD1. This CDR3 spans 18 amino acids. Germline values: CDR1 LNHDA, CDR2 SQIVND (reference sequence). V lost 5 bases and J lost 3; bases outside the gene matches: 12. The CDR3: CASSGPGQGGVGYNEQFF. CDR3 in DNA: TGTGCCAGTAGTGGCCCGGGACAGGGGGGGGTAGGCTACAATGAGCAGTTCTTC.

V usage is TRBV5-1 and J usage is TRBJ1-6, with TRBD1 matching over 7 bases. The length of the CDR3 is 15 residues. Germline V CDR1 and CDR2: SGHRS, YFSETQ. J lost 11 bases, V lost 4 bases, and 12 bases had no gene match. The CDR3 spells CASSHTGQVGAPLHF. The CDR3 coding sequence is TGCGCCAGCAGCCATACCGGACAGGTTGGGGCACCCCTCCACTTT.